The 17 T cell receptor beta chains in this list originate from one sample, sequenced in a study of CD8 T cells in ankylosing spondylitis. TCRdb independently ran MiXCR on the 5' RACE reads; one entry per CDR3 protein. The sample yields about 30,000 distinct CDR3 sequences, 30% seen once. The sequencing sample was made of synovial fluid, either unsorted or a sorted T cell fraction (not recorded which). These receptors were taken from a male donor with ankylosing spondylitis.

This clonotype has a handful of counts. The gene calls are TRBV10-2 and TRBJ2-7, with TRBD2 matching over 12 bases. Germline CDR1 and CDR2: WSHSY and SAAADI. CDR3 size: 18 residues. J gave up 2 bases and V 2 bases, and 10 bases lay outside the gene matches. CDR3 coding DNA: TGCGCCAGCAGTGAGCCCTACGATCTAGCGGGAGGGACCTACGAGCAGTACGTC. This codes for CASSEPYDLAGGTYEQYV.

The chain carries TRBV10-2 and TRBJ2-1; 9 bases align to TRBD2. The CDR3 sequence is 16 residues long. Germline CDR1 and CDR2: WSHSY and SAAADI. With V trimmed by 4 bases and J by 4 bases, 8 bases remained unmatched. The CDR3 region is CASSGLPSGGYNEQFF. The DNA for the CDR3 is TGCGCCAGCAGTGGGCTACCCAGCGGGGGGTACAATGAGCAGTTCTTC.

A remark on this clonotype: A much larger clone is a single base away; this may be a read error. The chain carries TRBV6-1 and TRBJ2-1; 7 bases are shared with TRBD1. This CDR3 contains 11 residues. The germline V gene has CDR1 MNHNS and CDR2 SASEGT. The CDR3 loop is CATDRANEQIF. The CDR3 DNA is TGTGCCACCGACAGGGCCAATGAGCAGATCTTC.

The table lists this clonotype with a few counts. The chain uses TRBV20-1 and TRBJ2-7; D uncertain. Germline assignment: CDR1 DFQATT and CDR2 SNEGSKA (reference sequence). V gave up 3 bases and J gave up 3 bases, with 9 bases separating them. The CDR3 covers 12 residues. The CDR3 loop reads CSARSEYYEQYF. DNA of the CDR3: TGCAGTGCTAGGTCGGAGTACTACGAGCAGTACTTC.

This clonotype was seen many times. V usage is TRBV27 and J usage is TRBJ1-5; TRBD1 is a possible D gene (6 bases). The CDR3 length is 15 residues. V was trimmed by 6 bases and J by 0 bases, leaving 12 bases between them. Germline assignment: CDR1 MNHEY and CDR2 SMNVEV (reference sequence). The DNA for the CDR3 is TGTGCCAGCAGCCCACGAGGGGGTAGCAATCAGCCCCAGCATTTT. It codes for CASSPRGGSNQPQHF.

Many counts were recorded for this clonotype. The V call is TRBV9, the J call TRBJ2-1; 9 nucleotides agree with TRBD1. V was pared by 3 bases and J by 9 bases, with 22 bases of the junction left unmatched. The CDR3 spans 19 residues. Looked up from germline, CDR1 is SGDLS and CDR2 is YYNGEE. The CDR3 loop reads CASSADGRDRAPLTGEQFF. The DNA for the CDR3 is TGTGCCAGCAGCGCAGACGGCCGGGACAGGGCACCCCTTACGGGTGAGCAGTTCTTC.

The chain is built from TRBV12-3 or TRBV12-4 and TRBJ2-7; TRBD1 or TRBD2 may be the D gene (7 bases each). Trimming pared 5 bases from V and 6 bases from J, leaving 17 bases between. This CDR3 has 14 residues. CDR3 sequence reads: CASSAGAGGIEQYF. CDR3 coding DNA: TGTGCCAGCAGTGCGGGGGCAGGGGGTATCGAGCAGTACTTC.

This clonotype has just a few counts. The chain carries TRBV5-1 and TRBJ1-5; D is ambiguous. The germline V gene encodes CDR1 SGHRS and CDR2 YFSETQ. The germline V and J ends were trimmed by 7 bases and 3 bases, with 5 bases remaining between them. The CDR3 runs to 11 residues. CDR3 in amino acids: CASRLNQPQHF. CDR3 coding DNA: TGCGCCAGCCGACTCAATCAGCCCCAGCATTTT.

The chain couples TRBV5-1 to TRBJ2-7, with a tentative D call TRBD1 (6 bases). CDR1 is SGHRS, CDR2 YFSETQ, per germline. The CDR3 consists of 16 residues. Trimming took off 8 bases at V and 0 bases at J, with 21 bases between the two ends. The CDR3 spells CASTDLGQPSSYEQYV. In nucleotides, the CDR3 is TGCGCCAGTACCGACTTAGGACAGCCTAGCTCCTACGAGCAGTACGTC.

This chain links TRBV10-2 with TRBJ2-3; 10 bases match TRBD2. This CDR3 is 16 amino acids long. Trimming at V came to 3 bases and at J to 4 bases, leaving 7 bases not matched to a gene. Germline V gene data show CDR1 as WSHSY and CDR2 as SAAADI. Here the CDR3 DNA reads TGCGCCAGCAGTGAATCAGCGGGAGGGCCTGCAGATACGCAGTATTTT. Protein product: CASSESAGGPADTQYF.

The chain combines TRBV20-1 with TRBJ2-3; 10 nucleotides align to TRBD2. CDR3 length: 15 residues. CDR1 is DFQATT, CDR2 SNEGSKA, per germline (reference sequence). Trimming took 5 bases from V and 6 from J; bases not matched to a gene: 11. Here the CDR3 DNA reads TGCAGTGCTCAAGAGTCTAGCGGGAGTATGGATACGCAGTATTTT. It translates to CSAQESSGSMDTQYF.

This chain joins TRBV6-1 and TRBJ2-5; 12 bases are shared with TRBD1. Germline-derived CDR1 and CDR2 are MNHNS and SASEGT. The V and J ends lost 3 bases and 4 bases, in that order; junction bases with no gene match: 6. The CDR3 length is 16 residues. Here the CDR3 DNA reads TGTGCCAGCAGTGAGCCGGGACAGGGGGCAAGAGAGACCCAGTACTTC. This sequence encodes CASSEPGQGARETQYF.

The chain joins TRBV29-1 to TRBJ2-1; unclear D gene. The V end lost 4 bases, the J end lost 0 bases, and 10 bases lay between the germline ends. Germline assignment: CDR1 SQVTM and CDR2 ANQGSEA. The CDR3 has 14 residues. The CDR3, as DNA: TGCAGCGTTGCAGACGCTAGCTCCTACAATGAGCAGTTCTTC. Translation gives CSVADASSYNEQFF.

The table lists this clonotype with many counts. The V call is TRBV7-9, the J call TRBJ2-5; 8 nucleotides align to TRBD2. The CDR3 has 13 residues. Germline lookup yields CDR1 SEHNR and CDR2 FQNEAQ (reference sequence). With V trimmed by 8 bases and J by 5 bases, 7 bases remained unmatched. The CDR3 DNA reads as TGTGCCAGCGAGAGCGGGAGTGGGGAGACCCAGTACTTC. It is translated as CASESGSGETQYF.

The V and J genes are TRBV6-2 or TRBV6-3 and TRBJ2-7; TRBD2 matches at 13 bases. V was clipped by 6 bases and J by 6 bases; unmatched bases: 8. Germline-derived CDR1 and CDR2 are MNHEY and SVGEGT. This CDR3 spans 15 amino acids. The CDR3: CASSRGLAGVVEQYV. The DNA of the CDR3 is TGTGCCAGCAGCCGAGGACTAGCGGGAGTAGTCGAGCAGTACGTC.

The chain couples TRBV30 to TRBJ2-7; 9 bases fit TRBD1. This CDR3 has 14 residues. Germline V gene lookup returns CDR1 GTSNPN and CDR2 SVGIG (reference sequence). With 2 bases clipped from V and 4 bases from J, the junction kept 6 bases outside the gene matches. CDR3 DNA: TGTGCCTGGAGTCCCACAGGGGGCAGGTACGAGCAGTACTTC. Residues: CAWSPTGGRYEQYF. The full variable domain, completed using reference TRBV30 and TRBJ2-7, is SQTIHQWPATLVQPVGSPLSLECTVEGTSNPNLYWYRQAAGRGLQLLFYSVGIGQISSEVPQNLSASRPQDRQFILSSKKLLLSDSGFYLCAWSPTGGRYEQYFGPGTRLTVT.

This chain joins TRBV15 and TRBJ2-1; the match to TRBD2 covers 11 bases. The CDR3 runs 14 residues. Germline values: CDR1 LNHNV, CDR2 YYDKDF (reference sequence). Trimming cost V 9 bases and J 5 bases; bases outside gene matches: 6. The CDR3 spells CATTSGRWDNEQFF. Written as DNA, the CDR3 is TGTGCCACTACTAGCGGGAGATGGGACAATGAGCAGTTCTTC.